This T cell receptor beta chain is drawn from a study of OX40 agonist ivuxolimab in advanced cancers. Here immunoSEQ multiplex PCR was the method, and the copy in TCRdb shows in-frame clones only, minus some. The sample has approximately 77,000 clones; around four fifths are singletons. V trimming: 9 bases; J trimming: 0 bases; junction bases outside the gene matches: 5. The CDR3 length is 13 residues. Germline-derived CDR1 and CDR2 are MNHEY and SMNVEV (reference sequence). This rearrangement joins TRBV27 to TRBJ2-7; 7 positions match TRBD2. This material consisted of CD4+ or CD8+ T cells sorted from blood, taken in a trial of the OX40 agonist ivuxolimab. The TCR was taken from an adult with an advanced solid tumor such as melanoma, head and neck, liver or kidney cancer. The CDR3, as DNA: TGTGCCAGTAAAAGCGGGAACTCCTACGAGCAGTACTTC. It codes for CASKSGNSYEQYF.